Below, 29 T cell receptor beta chains from the same sample are listed, as sequenced in a study of shared clonotypes between healthy human individuals (dated by TCRdb to 2018 to 2020). The library was prepared using the immunoSEQ multiplex PCR assay. TCRdb obtained this table from immuneACCESS and retained in-frame rearrangements with V and J assigned. These tables miss some clones; where compared with another copy, unresolved V genes account for less than half of the shortfall, and the remainder is unexplained. The sample includes approximately 500,000 clones, with about 75% observed a single time. The leading ten clones occupy 12% of the sample. Input material: PBMCs. These TCRs come from a middle-aged woman in good health. Some clones in this sample may be carry-over from other donors' samples.

The chain couples TRBV6-6 to TRBJ1-1; a possible D gene is TRBD1 (5 bases). CDR3 size: 14 residues. Germline assignment: CDR1 MNHNY and CDR2 SVGAGI (reference sequence). Between the trimmed V and J ends, which lost 5 bases and 7 bases, there was a span of 17 bases. Here the CDR3 DNA reads TGTGCCAGCAGTCGATCCTCGGGGGACCTTGAAGCTTTCTTT. It specifies CASSRSSGDLEAFF.

The chain combines TRBV19 with TRBJ2-2; D may be TRBD2 (6 bases). V gave up 3 bases and J gave up 7 bases, with 21 bases separating them. The CDR3 is 17 amino acids. Per germline, CDR1 LNHDA and CDR2 SQIVND (reference sequence). The DNA for the CDR3 is TGTGCCAGTAGTATGCGCATGGGGTGGGACTCGTTCGGGGAGCTGTTTTTT. Amino acids: CASSMRMGWDSFGELFF.

The V gene is TRBV13, the J gene TRBJ2-2, with 13 bases fitting TRBD2. V shed 1 base and J 2 bases; nucleotides not matched to a gene: 10. The CDR3 covers 20 residues. CDR1 is PRHDT and CDR2 is FYEKMQ in the germline V gene (reference sequence). This CDR3 reads CASSLATTWTSGRNTGELFF. In DNA form, the CDR3 reads TGTGCCAGCAGCTTAGCCACAACCTGGACTAGCGGGAGAAACACCGGGGAGCTGTTTTTT.

The gene calls are TRBV27 and TRBJ2-3, with 7 positions matching TRBD2. CDR1 and CDR2 (germline): MNHEY, SMNVEV (reference sequence). V lost 2 bases, J lost 7 bases, and 9 bases stayed unmatched. The CDR3 spans 15 residues. In nucleotides, the CDR3 is TGTGCCAGCAGTTTAGCGGGAGTGATGGTGAATACGCAGTATTTT. It encodes CASSLAGVMVNTQYF.

This clone was observed a handful of times. The chain employs TRBV7-2 and TRBJ1-4; D is unclear. Germline V gives CDR1 SGHTA, CDR2 FQGNSA. Trimming took 3 bases from V and 8 from J, leaving 13 bases between them. The CDR3 sequence is 14 residues long. CDR3 in DNA: TGTGCCAGCAGCTTCGGAGAGGGTCTGGAAAAACTGTTTTTT. It encodes CASSFGEGLEKLFF. The variable domain in full, with the rest retrieved from reference TRBV7-2 and TRBJ1-4, is GAGVSQSPSNKVTEKGKDVELRCDPISGHTALYWYRQSLGQGLEFLIYFQGNSAPDKSGLPSDRFSAERTGGSVSTLTIQRTQQEDSAVYLCASSFGEGLEKLFFGSGTQLSVL.

The rearrangement joins TRBV7-9 to TRBJ1-3, with 7 bases fitting TRBD1. CDR3 size: 17 residues. V gave up 5 bases and J gave up 0 bases; unmatched junction bases: 10. Germline V gene lookup returns CDR1 SEHNR and CDR2 FQNEAQ (reference sequence). Here the CDR3 reads CASSPRTGLSSGNTIYF. The CDR3 coding sequence is TGTGCCAGCAGCCCAAGGACAGGCCTCAGCTCTGGAAACACCATATATTTT.

J is TRBJ2-1 and V is TRBV7-3, with D maybe TRBD2 (6 bases). V gave up 5 bases and J gave up 10 bases, with 15 bases separating them. Germline CDR1 reads SGHTA; CDR2 reads FQGTGA. The CDR3 has 13 amino acids. The CDR3 sequence: CASSQGLQGEQFF. The DNA of the CDR3 is TGTGCCAGCAGCCAGGGACTCCAAGGGGAGCAGTTCTTC.

This clone was found a few times. The rearrangement uses TRBV6-4 and TRBJ2-2; TRBD2 might be the D (6 bases). V lost 6 bases and J 13 bases, leaving 9 bases between the germline ends. The CDR3 is 10 residues long. Germline V lookup: CDR1 MRHNA, CDR2 SNTAGT. The chain's CDR3 is CASRRGGLFF. As DNA, the CDR3 is TGTGCCAGCAGGCGGGGAGGGCTGTTTTTT.

V and J are TRBV5-1 and TRBJ1-5, with TRBD1 matching 9 bases. Losses at the gene ends were 0 bases for V and 5 bases for J; bases not matched to a gene: 0. This CDR3 spans 14 amino acids. Germline values: CDR1 SGHRS, CDR2 YFSETQ. CDR3 amino acids: CASSLGDRDQPQHF. The CDR3 DNA reads TGCGCCAGCAGCTTGGGGGACAGGGATCAGCCCCAGCATTTT.

V gene TRBV30 combines with J gene TRBJ2-3, with TRBD2 identical over 8 bases. The V and J ends lost 2 bases and 3 bases, in that order; junction bases with no gene match: 4. The CDR3 extends over 14 amino acids. CDR1 and CDR2 (germline): GTSNPN, SVGIG (reference sequence). CDR3 sequence (DNA): TGTGCCTGGAGTCGAGCGGGAGTTACAGATACGCAGTATTTT. Translation gives CAWSRAGVTDTQYF.

In the case of this clone: Because the CDR3 is missing its conserved closing phenylalanine or tryptophan, this is likely a read error. No DNA is shown, since the ends of the CDR3 on it are uncertain; the CDR3 is the one TCRdb lists. V is TRBV7-8 and J is TRBJ1-2; TRBD1 is the table's D call and was not checked against the DNA. Germline V CDR1 and CDR2: SGHVS, FQNEAQ. The CDR3 spans 15 amino acids, including both terminal residues. CDR3 in amino acids: CASSLAGTGHPPMPG.

This chain connects TRBV4-1 to TRBJ2-7, with no clear D. Trimming pared 2 bases from V and 5 bases from J, leaving 10 bases between. This CDR3 region has 13 residues. The V gene's germline CDR1 is MGHRA and CDR2 YSYEKL. CDR3 loop: CASSQLVFDEQYF. CDR3 nucleotides: TGCGCCAGCAGCCAACTTGTTTTCGACGAGCAGTACTTC.

A word on this clone: A read error is possible here, since a much larger clone lies one base away. The chain carries TRBV7-6 and TRBJ2-3, with no clear D. Germline V gene data show CDR1 as SGHVS and CDR2 as FNYEAQ. Trimming took 3 bases from V and 6 from J, leaving 4 bases between them. The CDR3 length is 11 residues. CDR3 protein: CASSFTDTQYF. DNA of the CDR3: TGTGCCAGCAGCTTTACCGATACGCAGTATTTT.

With respect to this clone: The same CDR3 is also encoded by other DNA sequences in this sample. This sequence joins TRBV28 and TRBJ2-1; 7 bases line up with TRBD2. This CDR3 has 15 residues. The germline V gene has CDR1 MDHEN and CDR2 SYDVKM. The V gene end was trimmed by 3 bases and the J gene end by 3 bases; junction bases not matched to a gene: 5. DNA of the CDR3: TGTGCCAGCAGTTTGGCGGGAGAGGGCTACAATGAGCAGTTCTTC. It yields the protein CASSLAGEGYNEQFF.

The chain uses TRBV19 and TRBJ1-5; TRBD1 matches at 7 bases. The germline V gene encodes CDR1 LNHDA and CDR2 SQIVND (reference sequence). CDR3 length: 16 residues. Germline trimming cut 5 bases from V and 6 bases from J; bases unmatched to any gene: 13. The CDR3 loop is CASSDIRQGVGQPQHF. The CDR3 DNA sequence: TGTGCCAGTAGTGACATTCGGCAGGGGGTCGGTCAGCCCCAGCATTTT. Based on the CDR3 plus reference TRBV19 and TRBJ1-5, the full variable domain is DGGITQSPKYLFRKEGQNVTLSCEQNLNHDAMYWYRQDPGQGLRLIYYSQIVNDFQKGDIAEGYSVSREKKESFPLTVTSAQKNPTAFYLCASSDIRQGVGQPQHFGDGTRLSIL.

This clone occurred once. This chain uses TRBV6-1 with TRBJ2-3; D is undetermined. The germline V and J ends were trimmed by 7 bases and 4 bases, with 18 bases remaining between them. This CDR3 is built from 15 residues. CDR1 and CDR2 (germline): MNHNS, SASEGT. CDR3 residues: CASTRAPVVADTQYF. CDR3 DNA: TGTGCCAGCACCCGGGCCCCAGTTGTCGCAGATACGCAGTATTTT.

The chain couples TRBV27 to TRBJ2-2; TRBD1 agrees at 9 bases. After removal of 2 bases from V and 5 bases from J, the junction contained 6 bases not matched to a gene. The CDR3 runs to 16 residues. CDR1 MNHEY and CDR2 SMNVEV come from the germline V gene (reference sequence). CDR3 amino acids: CASSLAGTGRTGELFF. In DNA form, the CDR3 reads TGTGCCAGCAGTTTAGCCGGGACAGGGAGAACCGGGGAGCTGTTTTTT.

This sequence joins TRBV6-1 and TRBJ2-5; D gene unclear. The germline V gene encodes CDR1 MNHNS and CDR2 SASEGT. This CDR3 region has 12 residues. V was clipped by 5 bases and J by 2 bases, with 6 bases between them. The DNA of the CDR3 is TGTGCCAGCAGTCCCCGTCAAGAGACCCAGTACTTC. Its protein product is CASSPRQETQYF.

The chain combines TRBV5-6 with TRBJ1-2, with D perhaps matching TRBD1 (5 bases). The V gene lost 4 bases and the J gene lost 6 bases, with 13 bases spanning the gap. Looked up from germline, CDR1 is SGHDT and CDR2 is YYEEEE. This CDR3 is built from 13 residues. CDR3 in DNA: TGTGCCAGCAGCACCGGGACCACGAATGGCTACACCTTC. Protein product: CASSTGTTNGYTF.

CDR3 sequence reads: CSASKRAEAFF. CDR3 coding DNA: TGCAGTGCTAGTAAGAGAGCTGAAGCTTTCTTT. V is TRBV20-1 and J is TRBJ1-1, with no clear D. Per germline, CDR1 DFQATT and CDR2 SNEGSKA (reference sequence). This CDR3 comprises 11 residues. Deletions cut 3 bases from V and 6 bases from J, with 8 bases between.

The V call is TRBV18, the J call TRBJ2-5, with D unclear. V lost 2 bases and J lost 1, with 8 bases in between. Germline CDR1 is KGHSH and CDR2 is LQKENI. The CDR3 consists of 14 residues. The DNA of the CDR3 is TGTGCCAGCTCACCAAGTGGCCCCCAAGAGACCCAGTACTTC. As protein: CASSPSGPQETQYF.

The rearrangement joins TRBV10-3 to TRBJ2-3; the match to TRBD2 covers 12 bases. Germline-derived CDR1 and CDR2 are ENHRY and SYGVKD. CDR3 length: 18 residues. J lost 4 bases, V lost 3 bases, and 11 bases had no gene match. This chain's CDR3 is CAISDRTGASGRADTQYF. DNA of the CDR3: TGTGCCATCAGTGACCGGACTGGGGCTAGCGGGAGGGCAGATACGCAGTATTTT.

The V and J genes are TRBV2 and TRBJ2-1; 8 nucleotides match TRBD2. V lost 6 bases, J lost 6 bases, and 7 bases stayed unmatched. In germline, CDR1 is SNHLY, CDR2 FYNNEI. CDR3 length equals 14 residues. CDR3 DNA sequence: TGTGCCAGCAGGAGCGGGGGCATCACCAATGAGCAGTTCTTC. It translates to CASRSGGITNEQFF.

The genes are TRBV19 and TRBJ2-2; 8 nucleotides line up with TRBD2. This CDR3 contains 14 residues. CDR1 is LNHDA, CDR2 SQIVND, per germline (reference sequence). Germline trimming cut 4 bases from V and 8 bases from J; bases unmatched to any gene: 6. CDR3 DNA: TGTGCCAGTAGTACACGCAGCGGGAGTGGGGAGCTGTTTTTT. Its translation: CASSTRSGSGELFF.

V usage is TRBV9 and J usage is TRBJ2-1; the D is unclear. V lost 0 bases to trimming and J lost 1 base, with 11 bases between them. The CDR3 consists of 16 residues. The germline gives CDR1 SGDLS, CDR2 YYNGEE. CDR3 DNA: TGTGCCAGCAGCGTAGTAGAGAGTCAGTCCTACAATGAGCAGTTCTTC. Protein sequence: CASSVVESQSYNEQFF.

The rearrangement joins TRBV9 to TRBJ1-4, with TRBD1 matching 8 bases. Trimming took 4 bases from V and 4 from J; bases not matched to a gene: 3. CDR1 is SGDLS, CDR2 YYNGEE, per germline. CDR3 length equals 14 residues. CDR3 DNA sequence: TGTGCCAGCAGCCCTACAGGGGGTAATGAAAAACTGTTTTTT. This translates into CASSPTGGNEKLFF.

The chain links TRBV28 to TRBJ1-2; D gene unclear. CDR1 and CDR2 (germline): MDHEN, SYDVKM. This CDR3 comprises 12 residues. The germline V and J ends were trimmed by 6 bases and 2 bases, with 7 bases remaining between them. The CDR3 region is CASRKSNYGYTF. The CDR3 nucleotides are TGTGCCAGCAGAAAATCCAACTATGGCTACACCTTC.

This clone was observed a few times. The rearrangement joins TRBV4-2 to TRBJ1-6; 9 nucleotides align to TRBD1. CDR3 size: 17 residues. V lost 3 bases and J lost 6; bases outside the gene matches: 9. In germline, CDR1 is LGHNA, CDR2 YNFKEQ. In nucleotides, the CDR3 is TGTGCCAGCAGCCACTTCTTACAGGGGGCTAGTAATTCACCCCTCCACTTT. Amino acid sequence: CASSHFLQGASNSPLHF.

The rearrangement uses TRBV5-4 and TRBJ2-3; 9 nucleotides align to TRBD1. V was clipped by 0 bases and J by 3 bases; unmatched bases: 5. Germline V gene data show CDR1 as SGHNT and CDR2 as YYREEE (reference sequence). The length of the CDR3 is 16 residues. CDR3 residues: CASSLGRTGETDTQYF. DNA for the CDR3: TGTGCCAGCAGCTTGGGGAGGACAGGGGAGACAGATACGCAGTATTTT.